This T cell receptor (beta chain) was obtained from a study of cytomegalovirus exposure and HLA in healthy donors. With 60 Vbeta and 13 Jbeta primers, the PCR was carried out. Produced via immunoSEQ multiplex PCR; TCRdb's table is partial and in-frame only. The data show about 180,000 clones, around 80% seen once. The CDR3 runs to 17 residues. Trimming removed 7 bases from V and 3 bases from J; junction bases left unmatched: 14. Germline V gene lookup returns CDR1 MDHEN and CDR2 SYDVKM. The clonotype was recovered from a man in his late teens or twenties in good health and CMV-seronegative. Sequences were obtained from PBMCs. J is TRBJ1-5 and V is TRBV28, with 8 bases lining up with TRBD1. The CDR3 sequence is CASTPSGGQHNNQPQHF. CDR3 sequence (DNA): TGTGCCAGCACCCCTTCAGGGGGCCAGCATAACAATCAGCCCCAGCATTTT.